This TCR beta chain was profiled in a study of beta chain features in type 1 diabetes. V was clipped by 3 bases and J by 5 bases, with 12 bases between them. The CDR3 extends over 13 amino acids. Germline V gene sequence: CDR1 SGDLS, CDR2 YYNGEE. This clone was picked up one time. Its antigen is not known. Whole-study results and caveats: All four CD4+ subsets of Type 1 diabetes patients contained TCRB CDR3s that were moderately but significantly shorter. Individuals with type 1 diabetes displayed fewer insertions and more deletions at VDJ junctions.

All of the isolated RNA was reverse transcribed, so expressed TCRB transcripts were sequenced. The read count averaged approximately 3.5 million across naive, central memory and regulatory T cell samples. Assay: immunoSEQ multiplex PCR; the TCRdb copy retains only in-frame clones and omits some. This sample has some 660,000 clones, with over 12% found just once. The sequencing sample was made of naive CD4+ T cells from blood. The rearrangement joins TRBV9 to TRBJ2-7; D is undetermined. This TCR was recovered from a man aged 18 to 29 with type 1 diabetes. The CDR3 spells CASSDGMGNEQYF. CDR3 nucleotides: TGTGCCAGCAGCGATGGGATGGGGAACGAGCAGTACTTC.